This T cell receptor beta chain came from a study of T cells after yellow fever vaccination. V lost 2 bases and J 7 bases, leaving 11 bases between the germline ends. The length of the CDR3 is 14 residues. This clonotype was counted ten times or more. MiXCR was run by TCRdb on the 5' RACE reads, yielding one entry per CDR3 protein. The table has about 180,000 distinct CDR3 sequences, approximately 6.2% seen once; the top ten hold under 3%. The clonotype originates from a man younger than 30 who received the YFV17D yellow fever vaccine. This material consisted of CD4+ T cells sorted from PBMCs, taken on the day of the first yellow fever vaccination. The gene calls are TRBV12-3 or TRBV12-4 and TRBJ1-4, with D perhaps matching TRBD1 (5 bases). The CDR3 here is CASSLRQGSEKLFF. The CDR3 DNA reads as TGTGCCAGCAGTTTAAGGCAGGGCAGTGAAAAACTGTTTTTT.